One sample yielded the 19 T cell receptor beta chains listed below, sequenced in a study of OX40 agonist ivuxolimab in advanced cancers. Assay: immunoSEQ multiplex PCR; the TCRdb copy retains only in-frame clones and omits some. The table lists approximately 54,000 clones, about 91% of them singletons. Material: CD4+ or CD8+ T cells sorted from blood, obtained in a trial of the OX40 agonist ivuxolimab. Receptors originate from an adult with an advanced solid tumor such as melanoma, head and neck, liver or kidney cancer.

The genes are TRBV10-3 and TRBJ1-2, with D possibly matching TRBD1 (6 bases). Germline CDR1 is ENHRY and CDR2 is SYGVKD. This CDR3 spans 17 amino acids. V shed 0 bases and J shed 6 bases, with 20 bases lying between them. CDR3 DNA: TGTGCCATCAGTGAGTCGGGGGCAGGGGAGTTCGGGGATGGCTACACCTTC. It translates to CAISESGAGEFGDGYTF.

The rearrangement uses TRBV5-8 and TRBJ2-7, with 8 bases identical to TRBD2. Germline trimming cut 3 bases from V and 4 bases from J; bases unmatched to any gene: 9. The CDR3 has 15 amino acids. CDR1 and CDR2 from the germline V gene are SGHTS and YDEGEE. CDR3 in amino acids: CASSSPWTGGYEQYF. The DNA for the CDR3 is TGTGCCAGCAGCTCCCCCTGGACGGGGGGGTACGAGCAGTACTTC.

V gene TRBV19 combines with J gene TRBJ2-7, with TRBD2 identical over 7 bases. The CDR3 covers 14 residues. Germline assignment: CDR1 LNHDA and CDR2 SQIVND (reference sequence). V shed 3 bases, J shed 5 bases, and the junction held 7 bases outside the gene matches. The CDR3 DNA reads as TGTGCCAGTAGTATCGTCGGGAGGTTCGACGAGCAGTACTTC. This encodes CASSIVGRFDEQYF.

The genes are TRBV19 and TRBJ2-7, with 15 nucleotides matching TRBD2. Per the germline V gene, CDR1 is LNHDA and CDR2 is SQIVND (reference sequence). This CDR3 is built from 17 residues. Trimming cost V 5 bases and J 3 bases; bases outside gene matches: 8. The CDR3 nucleotides are TGTGCCAGTAGTGCCGGACTAGCGGGAGGGCCAAGCTACGAGCAGTACTTC. This translates into CASSAGLAGGPSYEQYF.

The chain recombines TRBV7-9 with TRBJ2-1; D not certain. The length of the CDR3 is 12 residues. CDR1 and CDR2 from the germline V gene are SEHNR and FQNEAQ (reference sequence). Trimming left V 6 bases short and J 8 bases short, with 11 bases between. Here the CDR3 DNA reads TGTGCCAGCAGACCCATCGAGGATGAGCAGTTCTTC. It translates to CASRPIEDEQFF.

The rearrangement links TRBV29-1 to TRBJ2-3, with TRBD1 matching 12 bases. Trimming cost V 4 bases and J 2 bases; bases outside gene matches: 7. The CDR3 has 16 amino acids. CDR1 and CDR2 from the germline V gene are SQVTM and ANQGSEA. The CDR3 protein is CSVGLGTGGFTDTQYF. CDR3 in DNA: TGCAGCGTTGGGCTTGGGACAGGGGGCTTCACAGATACGCAGTATTTT.

The chain joins TRBV27 to TRBJ2-2, with 7 bases matching TRBD2. The CDR3 is made up of 14 amino acids. Germline V gene data show CDR1 as MNHEY and CDR2 as SMNVEV (reference sequence). Trimming removed 8 bases from V and 6 bases from J; junction bases left unmatched: 9. In DNA form, the CDR3 reads TGTGCCAGCCGGTCAGGACTAGTTTCCGGGGAGCTGTTTTTT. Translating it yields CASRSGLVSGELFF.

This clone was seen once. The rearrangement uses TRBV27 and TRBJ1-2, with TRBD1 identical over 10 bases. This CDR3 is built from 15 residues. J gave up 7 bases and V 10 bases, and 15 bases lay outside the gene matches. Germline V gene sequence: CDR1 MNHEY, CDR2 SMNVEV (reference sequence). The chain's CDR3 is CATRTGGYLGGGYTF. In nucleotides, the CDR3 is TGTGCCACCCGGACAGGGGGTTACCTGGGGGGTGGCTACACCTTC.

V usage is TRBV7-6 and J usage is TRBJ2-3; D call uncertain. CDR3 size: 12 residues. Germline assignment: CDR1 SGHVS and CDR2 FNYEAQ. The V end was cut by 4 bases, the J end by 5 bases, with 7 bases between. This CDR3 is CASSSGLDTQYF. The DNA of the CDR3 is TGTGCCAGCAGCTCCGGCTTAGATACGCAGTATTTT.

This sequence joins TRBV27 and TRBJ1-2, with 9 bases that match TRBD1. CDR3 size: 17 residues. The germline CDR1 and CDR2 sequences are MNHEY and SMNVEV (reference sequence). The V segment lost 1 base and the J segment 6 bases; nucleotides outside the gene matches: 12. CDR3 region: CASSLYKGQGPLNGYTF. Written as DNA, the CDR3 is TGTGCCAGCAGTTTATATAAAGGACAGGGGCCCCTCAATGGCTACACCTTC.

The chain joins TRBV9 to TRBJ2-1; D is unresolved. Trimming shortened V by 0 bases and J by 7 bases, and 11 bases separated the two germline ends. The CDR3 totals 14 residues. Germline V CDR1 and CDR2: SGDLS, YYNGEE. CDR3 residues: CASSVADVGNEQFF. The CDR3 DNA sequence: TGTGCCAGCAGCGTAGCTGATGTAGGGAATGAGCAGTTCTTC.

This clone was seen a single time. The rearrangement links TRBV27 to TRBJ1-2, with a possible D match to TRBD1 (6 bases). V was clipped by 3 bases and J by 3 bases, with 17 bases between them. The germline V gene has CDR1 MNHEY and CDR2 SMNVEV (reference sequence). There are 16 residues in the CDR3. This CDR3 reads CASSLSRGQKHYGYTF. The CDR3 DNA is TGTGCCAGCAGTTTGTCCAGGGGCCAAAAACACTATGGCTACACCTTC.

V gene TRBV4-1 combines with J gene TRBJ2-7; 8 bases fit TRBD1. The junction had 10 bases not matched to a gene; V was cut back by 0 bases and J by 0 bases. Germline CDR1 and CDR2: MGHRA and YSYEKL. The CDR3 totals 18 residues. The chain's CDR3 is CASSQDPSGTGLSYEQYF. The DNA for the CDR3 is TGCGCCAGCAGCCAAGACCCGTCCGGGACAGGACTCTCCTACGAGCAGTACTTC.

A few counts support this clone. The chain recombines TRBV7-9 with TRBJ1-1; unclear D gene. CDR1 is SEHNR and CDR2 is FQNEAQ in the germline V gene (reference sequence). CDR3 length: 14 amino acids. The germline V and J ends were trimmed by 2 bases and 1 base, with 8 bases remaining between them. The CDR3 region has the DNA TGTGCCAGCAGCTTACTGGCAGAGAACACTGAAGCTTTCTTT. Amino acids: CASSLLAENTEAFF. Together with reference TRBV7-9 and TRBJ1-1, the CDR3 gives the full variable domain: DTGVSQNPRHKITKRGQNVTFRCDPISEHNRLYWYRQTLGQGPEFLTYFQNEAQLEKSRLLSDRFSAERPKGSFSTLEIQRTEQGDSAMYLCASSLLAENTEAFFGQGTRLTVV.

The gene calls are TRBV11-2 and TRBJ2-2, with D perhaps TRBD2 (6 bases). V was cut by 3 bases and J by 4 bases, with 15 bases left in between. The CDR3 runs to 16 residues. CDR1 is SGHAT and CDR2 is FQNNGV in the germline V gene. CDR3 residues: CASSFGLRKRTGELFF. CDR3 bases: TGTGCCAGCAGCTTCGGACTACGGAAGCGCACCGGGGAGCTGTTTTTT.

The chain uses TRBV28 and TRBJ2-7; D perhaps matches TRBD2 (6 bases). The germline gives CDR1 MDHEN, CDR2 SYDVKM. The ends were cut back, 6 bases at V and 6 bases at J, with 18 bases in the middle. The CDR3 has 14 amino acids. DNA for the CDR3: TGTGCCAGCAGAGGGGACTTGCCCTTGCCCGAGCAGTACTTC. Translating gives CASRGDLPLPEQYF.

The chain couples TRBV7-9 to TRBJ2-2; TRBD2 might be the D (5 bases). This CDR3 spans 14 amino acids. V lost 6 bases, J lost 3 bases, and 11 bases lay in between. CDR1 is SEHNR and CDR2 is FQNEAQ in the germline V gene (reference sequence). The CDR3 DNA sequence: TGTGCCAGCAGGTCCGACTATTACACCGGGGAGCTGTTTTTT. Protein product: CASRSDYYTGELFF.

In this sample, this clone turned up once. V is TRBV7-3 and J is TRBJ2-1; D ambiguous. Per germline, CDR1 SGHTA and CDR2 FQGTGA. Trimming took 4 bases from V and 3 from J, leaving 10 bases between them. The CDR3 loop spans 14 amino acids. The CDR3 region has the DNA TGTGCCAGCAGCTCGGACGGAAACTACAATGAGCAGTTCTTC. Encoded protein: CASSSDGNYNEQFF.

This clone showed up just once. The chain employs TRBV19 and TRBJ2-1; either TRBD1 or TRBD2 may supply D (5 bases each). The V gene lost 5 bases and the J gene lost 0 bases, with 11 bases spanning the gap. Germline lookup yields CDR1 LNHDA and CDR2 SQIVND (reference sequence). This CDR3 has 15 amino acids. This CDR3 reads CASSPGTNSYNEQFF. DNA for the CDR3: TGTGCCAGTAGTCCCGGGACCAACTCCTACAATGAGCAGTTCTTC.